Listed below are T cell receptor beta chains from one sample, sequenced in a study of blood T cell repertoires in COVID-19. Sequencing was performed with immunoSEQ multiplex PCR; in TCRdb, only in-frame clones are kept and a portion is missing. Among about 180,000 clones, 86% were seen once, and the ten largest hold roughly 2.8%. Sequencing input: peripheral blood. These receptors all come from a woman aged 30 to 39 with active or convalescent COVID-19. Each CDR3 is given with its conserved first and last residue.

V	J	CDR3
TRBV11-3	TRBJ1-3	CASSLGALLSGNTIYF
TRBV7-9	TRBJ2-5	CASSPKLQGETQYF
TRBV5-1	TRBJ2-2	CASTPTNRLATNTGELFF
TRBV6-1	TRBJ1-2	CASSEPGGYGYTF
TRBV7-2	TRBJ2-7	CASSFQSSDFQYF
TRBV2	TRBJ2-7	CASSEESSGGPSYEQYF
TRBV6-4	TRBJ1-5	CASRMTVASNQPQHF
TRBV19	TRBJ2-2	CASKDSRNTGELFF
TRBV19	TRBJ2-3	CASSLGTGELTDTQYF
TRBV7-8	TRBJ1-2	CASSLVRNYGYTF
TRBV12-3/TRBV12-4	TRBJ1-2	CASQEGNGYTF
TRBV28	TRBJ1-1	CASRTENTEAFF
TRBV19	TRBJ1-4	CASSILAEKLFF
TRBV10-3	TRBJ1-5	CAISESGGGGHSNQPQHF
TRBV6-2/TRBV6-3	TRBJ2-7	CASSYYDRGYEQYF
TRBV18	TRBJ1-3	CASSPLDSWEPLSGNTIYF
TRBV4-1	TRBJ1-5	CASSQGAGGISNQPQHF
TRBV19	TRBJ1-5	CASSKGQGGQPQHF
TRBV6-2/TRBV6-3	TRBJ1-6	CASSAGTGLNSPLHF
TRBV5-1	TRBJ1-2	CASSLLGQGDYGYTF
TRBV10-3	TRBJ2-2	CAISDLAGEGGELFF
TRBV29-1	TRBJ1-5	CSVPPTGTAQHF
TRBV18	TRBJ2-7	CASSPQVYGRGGNEQYF
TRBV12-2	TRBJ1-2	CASRLAGGNDYGYTF
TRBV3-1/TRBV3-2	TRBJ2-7	CASSQTGTGAHEQYF
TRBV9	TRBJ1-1	CASSTGTQGTEAFF
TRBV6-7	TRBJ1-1	CASSYQGRNTEAFF
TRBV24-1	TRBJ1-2	CATSPSDRVVGYTF
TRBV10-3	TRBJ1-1	CAINGVGTENTEAFF
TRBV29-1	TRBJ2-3	CSVEKGGETYTQYF
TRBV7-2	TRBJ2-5	CASSLGLAGELETQYF
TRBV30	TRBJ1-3	CAWSTRTGNTIYF
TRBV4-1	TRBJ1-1	CASSQEKGGDTEAFF
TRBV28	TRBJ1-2	CASSFGTGGFGSGYTF
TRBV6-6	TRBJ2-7	CASSYPGLAGGEQYF
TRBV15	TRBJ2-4	CATRAPQGTNIQYF
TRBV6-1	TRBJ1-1	CASSEPQGTYTEAFF
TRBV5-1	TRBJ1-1	CASSLAGLGTEAFF
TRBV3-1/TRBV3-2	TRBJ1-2	CASSLVRDSYGYTF
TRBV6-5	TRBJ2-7	CASSLGTGSAGEQYF
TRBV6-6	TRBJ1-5	CASSYSGEFNQPQHF